The T cell receptor (beta chain) described here comes from a study of blood T cell repertoires in COVID-19. Produced via immunoSEQ multiplex PCR; TCRdb's table is partial and in-frame only. The profile covers 190,000 or so clones, with roughly 85% appearing a single time and about 17% taken by the ten largest. This CDR3 has 15 residues. V dropped 1 base and J dropped 6 bases, with 10 bases sitting between them. Germline V lookup: CDR1 MGHRA, CDR2 YSYEKL. The chain employs TRBV4-1 and TRBJ1-6; D might be TRBD1 (6 bases). Material: PBMCs or T cells enriched from blood (not recorded which). The receptor was isolated from a man aged 35-49 years who had recovered from COVID-19. The DNA for the CDR3 is TGCGCCAGCAGCCAAGTCGGACAGACTAATTCACCCCTCCACTTT. It is translated as CASSQVGQTNSPLHF.